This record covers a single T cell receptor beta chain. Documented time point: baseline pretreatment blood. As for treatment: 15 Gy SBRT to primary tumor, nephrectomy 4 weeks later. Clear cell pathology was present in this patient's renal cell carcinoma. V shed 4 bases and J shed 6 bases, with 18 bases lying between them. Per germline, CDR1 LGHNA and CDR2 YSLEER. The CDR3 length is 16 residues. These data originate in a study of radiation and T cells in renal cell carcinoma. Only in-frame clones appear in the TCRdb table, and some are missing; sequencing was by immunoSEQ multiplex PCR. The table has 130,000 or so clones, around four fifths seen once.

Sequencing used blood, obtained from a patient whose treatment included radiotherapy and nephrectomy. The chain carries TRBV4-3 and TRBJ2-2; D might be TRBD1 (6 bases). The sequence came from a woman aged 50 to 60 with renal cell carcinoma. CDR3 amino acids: CASSLRTANEAGELFF. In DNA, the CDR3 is TGCGCCAGCAGCCTCAGGACAGCGAATGAGGCCGGGGAGCTGTTTTTT.